This T cell receptor (beta chain) originates from a study of early T cells in non-severe SARS-CoV-2 infection. Trimming removed 4 bases from V and 2 bases from J; junction bases left unmatched: 4. This CDR3 spans 14 amino acids. Germline loops: CDR1 MGHRA, CDR2 YSYEKL. Each cDNA molecule carried a unique molecular identifier. TCRdb fed the 5' RACE reads into MiXCR, producing one record per CDR3 protein. The sample has under 70,000 distinct CDR3 sequences; about 16% are singletons. The receptor was isolated from an adult who was a healthcare worker with PCR-confirmed SARS-CoV-2 infection or an uninfected control (not recorded which). This specimen was whole blood, taken at baseline. The gene calls are TRBV4-1 and TRBJ1-2, with 7 bases matching TRBD1. CDR3 bases: TGCGCCAGCAGCCGGGACAGAAGCAACTATGGCTACACCTTC. Its protein product is CASSRDRSNYGYTF.